Listed here are 26 T cell receptor beta chains from one sample, sequenced in a study of T cells in Graves' hyperthyroidism and ophthalmopathy. Amplification targeted TCR beta CDR3 regions from RNA transcripts. TCR CDR3 underwent first-round RT-PCR with the HTBI primer set. Using its own MiXCR run on the multiplex PCR reads, TCRdb lists one record per CDR3 protein. The sample carries more than 300,000 distinct CDR3 sequences, roughly 13% recorded once. The specimen was blood. The receptor set was obtained from a woman aged 25-40 years with Graves' hyperthyroidism.

The V gene is TRBV6-2 or TRBV6-3, the J gene TRBJ2-2; no clear D gene. Germline loops: CDR1 MNHEY, CDR2 SVGEGT. Trimming removed 0 bases from V and 6 bases from J, with 8 bases in between. This CDR3 is built from 14 residues. The CDR3 DNA is TGTGCCAGCAGTTACTCGTATGGCGCCGGGGAGCTGTTTTTT. Residues: CASSYSYGAGELFF.

This clonotype was seen only a few times. A much bigger clone sits one base away, suggesting this may be a read error. V usage is TRBV28 and J usage is TRBJ1-5; no reliable D call. The CDR3 is 12 amino acids. V was cut by 4 bases and J by 6 bases, with 7 bases left in between. Germline V gives CDR1 MDHEN, CDR2 SYDVKM. The CDR3 sequence is CASSSVGQPQHF. CDR3 nucleotide sequence: TGTGCCAGCAGTTCGGTCGGTCAGCCCCAGCATTTT.

The chain's CDR3 is CASGGRNTEAFF. The CDR3 DNA follows: TGTGCCAGCGGGGGGAGGAACACTGAAGCTTTCTTT. The genes are TRBV6-1 and TRBJ1-1; TRBD1 might be the D (5 bases). The CDR3 runs to 12 residues. Trimming stripped 8 bases from V and 1 base from J, with 8 bases between. The germline V gene encodes CDR1 MNHNS and CDR2 SASEGT.

The rearrangement links TRBV20-1 to TRBJ2-1; D possibly corresponds to TRBD2 (6 bases). Germline CDR1 DFQATT, CDR2 SNEGSKA (reference sequence). The CDR3 is made up of 19 amino acids. The germline V and J ends were trimmed by 0 bases and 2 bases, with 23 bases remaining between them. The CDR3 reads CSARDPGEVTERTYNEQFF. CDR3 coding DNA: TGCAGTGCTAGAGACCCGGGGGAAGTGACCGAAAGAACCTACAATGAGCAGTTCTTC.

This clonotype was seen a few times. This sequence joins TRBV5-1 and TRBJ2-1; TRBD2 aligns across 10 bases. V gave up 5 bases and J gave up 10 bases; unmatched junction bases: 9. The CDR3 spans 14 residues. Germline CDR1 reads SGHRS; CDR2 reads YFSETQ. The CDR3 loop reads CASSSSGRAREQFF. CDR3 in DNA: TGCGCCAGCAGTTCCAGCGGGAGGGCCCGGGAGCAGTTCTTC.

In this sample, this clonotype turned up many times. The V call is TRBV20-1, the J call TRBJ2-7, with 7 bases lining up with TRBD1. CDR1 DFQATT and CDR2 SNEGSKA come from the germline V gene (reference sequence). This CDR3 has 13 residues. V gave up 5 bases and J gave up 2 bases; unmatched junction bases: 6. This chain's CDR3 is CSAQADRPYEQYF. In DNA, the CDR3 is TGCAGTGCTCAGGCGGACAGGCCCTACGAGCAGTACTTC.

This clonotype was counted at least ten times. Here the CDR3 DNA reads TGTGCCAGCAGCTTAATGAGCACAGATACGCAGTATTTT. Amino acids: CASSLMSTDTQYF. The chain uses TRBV7-3 and TRBJ2-3, with D uncertain. With 1 base removed from V and 0 bases from J, the gap between germline ends came to 2 bases. The germline CDR1 and CDR2 sequences are SGHTA and FQGTGA. The CDR3 runs 13 residues. Supplemented by reference TRBV7-3 and TRBJ2-3, the full variable domain reads GAGVSQTPSNKVTEKGKYVELRCDPISGHTALYWYRQSLGQGPEFLIYFQGTGAADDSGLPNDRFFAVRPEGSVSTLKIQRTERGDSAVYLCASSLMSTDTQYFGPGTRLTVL.

In this sample, this clonotype turned up once. This chain links TRBV7-9 with TRBJ2-7, with a tentative D call TRBD2 (6 bases). The germline V and J ends were trimmed by 4 bases and 5 bases, with 15 bases remaining between them. This CDR3 comprises 14 residues. The germline V gene has CDR1 SEHNR and CDR2 FQNEAQ (reference sequence). In DNA, the CDR3 is TGTGCCAGCAGCTCCAGGGTTGCGGGGAACGAGCAGTACTTC. Its translation: CASSSRVAGNEQYF.

Only a few counts were recorded for this clonotype. This rearrangement joins TRBV18 to TRBJ1-5; 7 bases are shared with TRBD1. The CDR3 runs to 14 residues. CDR1 is KGHSH, CDR2 LQKENI, per germline. After removal of 4 bases from V and 5 bases from J, the junction contained 5 bases not matched to a gene. Written as DNA, the CDR3 is TGTGCCAGCTCACGTACAGGGGATTATCAGCCCCAGCATTTT. This encodes CASSRTGDYQPQHF.

This clonotype was observed a handful of times. This chain uses TRBV29-1 with TRBJ2-3, with TRBD2 identical over 11 bases. From germline, CDR1 is SQVTM and CDR2 ANQGSEA. The CDR3 sequence is 14 residues long. V lost 8 bases, J lost 0 bases, and 4 bases stayed unmatched. CDR3 loop: CSTGLAASTDTQYF. In DNA, the CDR3 is TGCAGCACGGGACTAGCGGCTAGCACAGATACGCAGTATTTT.

Many counts were recorded for this clonotype. This rearrangement joins TRBV28 to TRBJ1-6; TRBD1 is a possible D gene (5 bases). CDR1 and CDR2 (germline): MDHEN, SYDVKM. V was pared by 8 bases and J by 7 bases, with 15 bases between. This CDR3 is 14 amino acids long. For the CDR3, the DNA is TGTGCCAGCGCCCCGGGACGGGGAAATTCACCCCTCCACTTT. It yields the protein CASAPGRGNSPLHF.

This clonotype has a handful of counts. The V call is TRBV20-1, the J call TRBJ2-7; possibly TRBD1 for D (5 bases). From germline, CDR1 is DFQATT and CDR2 SNEGSKA (reference sequence). CDR3 size: 15 residues. Deletions cut 1 base from V and 2 bases from J, with 15 bases between. CDR3 coding DNA: TGCAGTGCTAGAGGGGTCGCAGGGTCCCCCTACGAGCAGTACTTC. Protein: CSARGVAGSPYEQYF.

There are many counts of this clonotype. The V call is TRBV11-1, the J call TRBJ2-7; D gene uncertain. Germline V gene sequence: CDR1 SGHAT, CDR2 FQDESV (reference sequence). The CDR3 runs 16 residues. Trimming shortened V by 5 bases and J by 3 bases, and 20 bases separated the two germline ends. The CDR3: CASSRSRMTELYEQYF. CDR3 DNA: TGTGCCAGCAGCCGAAGTCGAATGACGGAACTCTACGAGCAGTACTTC.

In this sample, this clonotype turned up a few times. This chain joins TRBV6-1 and TRBJ1-5; D is perhaps TRBD1 (6 bases). The CDR3 has 17 residues. V lost 0 bases to trimming and J lost 2 bases, with 14 bases between them. The germline gives CDR1 MNHNS, CDR2 SASEGT. The CDR3 here is CASSEAAGALGNQPQHF. CDR3 DNA: TGTGCCAGCAGTGAAGCGGCGGGGGCCTTAGGCAATCAGCCCCAGCATTTT.

This clonotype was recorded many times. J is TRBJ1-5 and V is TRBV24-1; 7 positions match TRBD1. The CDR3 contains 16 residues. The ends lost 3 bases at V and 6 bases at J; junction bases unmatched: 10. Per the germline V gene, CDR1 is KGHDR and CDR2 is SFDVKD. The CDR3 DNA is TGTGCCACCAGTGATCCTCGACAGGGATTGGGTCAGCCCCAGCATTTT. It is translated as CATSDPRQGLGQPQHF.

The V and J genes are TRBV10-3 and TRBJ1-6; TRBD1 matches 12 bases. J gave up 11 bases and V 0 bases, and 5 bases lay outside the gene matches. Germline loops: CDR1 ENHRY, CDR2 SYGVKD. The CDR3 totals 16 residues. CDR3 sequence reads: CAISESGGQGATPLHF. The CDR3, as DNA: TGTGCCATCAGTGAGTCGGGGGGACAGGGGGCAACACCCCTCCACTTT.

This clonotype was recorded a few times. This chain joins TRBV11-2 and TRBJ2-3; D is possibly TRBD1 (6 bases). Looked up from germline, CDR1 is SGHAT and CDR2 is FQNNGV. V gave up 5 bases and J gave up 6 bases, with 9 bases separating them. The CDR3 covers 12 residues. The CDR3 reads CASSQGLDTQYF. CDR3 DNA: TGTGCCAGCAGCCAGGGGTTGGATACGCAGTATTTT.

This rearrangement joins TRBV5-1 to TRBJ1-1; 7 nucleotides match TRBD1. V lost 5 bases, J lost 4 bases, and 14 bases stayed unmatched. Germline lookup yields CDR1 SGHRS and CDR2 YFSETQ. The CDR3 runs to 16 residues. The CDR3 loop reads CASRLEETGAGTEAFF. CDR3 DNA sequence: TGCGCCAGCAGACTGGAAGAAACAGGGGCTGGCACTGAAGCTTTCTTT. The entire variable domain, with the rest obtained from reference TRBV5-1 and TRBJ1-1, is as follows: KAGVTQTPRYLIKTRGQQVTLSCSPISGHRSVSWYQQTPGQGLQFLFEYFSETQRNKGNFPGRFSGRQFSNSRSEMNVSTLELGDSALYLCASRLEETGAGTEAFFGQGTRLTVV.

This clonotype was detected ten times or more. The CDR3: CASSFTGTSDDEQFF. The CDR3 DNA follows: TGTGCCAGCAGCTTCACCGGGACTAGCGATGATGAGCAGTTCTTC. The chain combines TRBV7-8 with TRBJ2-1; the match to TRBD2 covers 10 bases. Germline lookup yields CDR1 SGHVS and CDR2 FQNEAQ. The CDR3 loop spans 15 amino acids. V was clipped by 3 bases and J by 8 bases; unmatched bases: 7.

The table lists this clonotype with many counts. V and J are TRBV19 and TRBJ2-7; D is possibly TRBD2 (5 bases). Germline CDR1 reads LNHDA; CDR2 reads SQIVND (reference sequence). The length of the CDR3 is 13 residues. V lost 5 bases and J lost 3, with 11 bases in between. CDR3 sequence: CASSAGLDYEQYF. DNA of the CDR3: TGTGCCAGTAGTGCGGGCCTGGACTACGAGCAGTACTTC.

This clonotype was counted many times. The V call is TRBV28, the J call TRBJ2-7; possibly TRBD1 or TRBD2 for D (6 bases each). The V gene's germline CDR1 is MDHEN and CDR2 SYDVKM. This CDR3 has 15 residues. Trimming took off 3 bases at V and 1 base at J, with 13 bases between the two ends. The CDR3 loop is CASSLGGMDSYEQYF. DNA of the CDR3: TGTGCCAGCAGTTTGGGGGGCATGGATTCCTACGAGCAGTACTTC.

The table lists this clonotype with many counts. The chain couples TRBV7-9 to TRBJ2-1; tentatively, D is TRBD2 (5 bases). The V end was cut by 1 base, the J end by 7 bases, with 14 bases between. In germline, CDR1 is SEHNR, CDR2 FQNEAQ (reference sequence). This CDR3 spans 15 amino acids. CDR3 sequence (DNA): TGTGCCAGCAGCTTAGTCGTGGTTCGGGAAAATGAGCAGTTCTTC. Protein product: CASSLVVVRENEQFF.

This clonotype was counted at least ten times. V and J are TRBV10-3 and TRBJ1-2; D call uncertain. The CDR3 has 12 amino acids. Trimming removed 10 bases from V and 9 bases from J, with 18 bases in between. The germline V gene encodes CDR1 ENHRY and CDR2 SYGVKD. The CDR3 nucleotides are TGTGCCACAGAGGGCGGAGAGAGAAGCTACACCTTC. Protein product: CATEGGERSYTF.

This chain uses TRBV5-6 with TRBJ1-4; 7 nucleotides match TRBD1. The CDR3 has 15 amino acids. Germline trimming cut 5 bases from V and 4 bases from J; bases unmatched to any gene: 8. Germline CDR1 is SGHDT and CDR2 is YYEEEE. The CDR3 region is CASSYGTAHNEKLFF. CDR3 DNA sequence: TGTGCCAGCAGTTACGGGACAGCGCATAATGAAAAACTGTTTTTT.

This clonotype was observed a few times. The chain carries TRBV20-1 and TRBJ2-5; D not certain. Per the germline V gene, CDR1 is DFQATT and CDR2 is SNEGSKA (reference sequence). V was clipped by 1 base and J by 5 bases, with 11 bases between them. The CDR3 covers 13 residues. CDR3 sequence reads: CSARGSLAETQYF. The CDR3 DNA follows: TGCAGTGCTAGAGGCAGCTTGGCCGAGACCCAGTACTTC.

This clonotype turned up a few times. The gene calls are TRBV9 and TRBJ2-2; D unresolved. Germline V lookup: CDR1 SGDLS, CDR2 YYNGEE. The CDR3 extends over 14 amino acids. Trimming removed 1 base from V and 4 bases from J, with 8 bases in between. CDR3 amino acids: CASSVRSFTGELFF. Written as DNA, the CDR3 is TGTGCCAGCAGCGTACGGTCGTTCACCGGGGAGCTGTTTTTT.